Following are 31 T cell receptor beta chains from one sample sequenced in a study of spatial heterogeneity in lung cancer. Time point in this sample: blood at routine non-recurrence follow-up after resection. MiXCR, applied by TCRdb to the 5' RACE reads, yields one record per CDR3 protein. Of 110,000 or so distinct CDR3 sequences listed, roughly a tenth were seen once; the top ten hold approximately 24%. Sequencing was performed on PBMCs, taken at follow-up. These receptors were obtained from a female donor with early-stage non-small cell lung cancer.

The chain recombines TRBV10-3 with TRBJ2-3; D remains unclear. CDR3 length: 11 amino acids. Germline-derived CDR1 and CDR2 are ENHRY and SYGVKD. The germline V and J ends were trimmed by 3 bases and 5 bases, with 3 bases remaining between them. The CDR3 DNA is TGTGCCATCAGTGAATTAGATACGCAGTATTTT. Its translation: CAISELDTQYF.

Ten or more counts support this clonotype. V gene TRBV15 combines with J gene TRBJ2-5, with D perhaps given as TRBD1 or TRBD2 (6 bases each). The CDR3 has 16 residues. Germline CDR1 is LNHNV and CDR2 is YYDKDF (reference sequence). V gave up 1 base and J gave up 2 bases, with 14 bases separating them. The CDR3 sequence is CATSRGGGLQQETQYF. CDR3 DNA: TGTGCCACCAGCAGAGGAGGGGGACTCCAGCAAGAGACCCAGTACTTC.

In the case of this clonotype: Germline and junction disagree at one end, which may indicate a read error. CDR3 sequence reads: CAWSVLDLLIF. CDR3 DNA: TGTGCCTGGAGTGTTTTGGACCTGCTTATCTTC. The V and J genes are TRBV30 and TRBJ2-7, with no clear D. Germline V gene data show CDR1 as GTSNPN and CDR2 as SVGIG (reference sequence). The CDR3 loop spans 11 amino acids.

A few counts support this clonotype. The V call is TRBV20-1, the J call TRBJ2-1, with a possible D match to TRBD1 (5 bases). This CDR3 comprises 14 residues. V was shortened by 1 base and J by 6 bases, with 13 bases between the two germline ends. The V gene's germline CDR1 is DFQATT and CDR2 SNEGSKA (reference sequence). This CDR3 reads CSARAPRRGNEQFF. DNA of the CDR3: TGCAGTGCTAGAGCCCCCAGAAGGGGCAATGAGCAGTTCTTC.

The chain uses TRBV19 and TRBJ2-1, with a weak D call TRBD1 (6 bases). V lost 0 bases and J lost 3, with 15 bases in between. CDR1 LNHDA and CDR2 SQIVND come from the germline V gene (reference sequence). The CDR3 consists of 17 residues. CDR3 in amino acids: CASSIDAVTGRYNEQFF. The CDR3, as DNA: TGTGCCAGTAGTATAGATGCGGTGACAGGACGCTACAATGAGCAGTTCTTC.

A few counts support this clonotype. The V gene is TRBV14, the J gene TRBJ2-7; D might be TRBD2 (5 bases). Trimming stripped 3 bases from V and 3 bases from J, with 21 bases between. Germline loops: CDR1 SGHDN, CDR2 FVKESK. The CDR3 spans 17 residues. The CDR3 DNA reads TGTGCCAGCAGCCAGGGCCCCGACGCGAGCGGCTTCTACGAGCAGTACTTC. It yields the protein CASSQGPDASGFYEQYF. The full variable domain, with the rest looked up from reference TRBV14 and TRBJ2-7, is EAGVTQFPSHSVIEKGQTVTLRCDPISGHDNLYWYRRVMGKEIKFLLHFVKESKQDESGMPNNRFLAERTGGTYSTLKVQPAELEDSGVYFCASSQGPDASGFYEQYFGPGTRLTVT.

This clonotype was counted between two and nine times. V gene TRBV30 combines with J gene TRBJ1-4; the match to TRBD1 covers 7 bases. The CDR3 loop spans 15 amino acids. The V segment lost 2 bases and the J segment 5 bases; nucleotides outside the gene matches: 8. Germline assignment: CDR1 GTSNPN and CDR2 SVGIG (reference sequence). CDR3: CAWSTGTAGNEKLFF. CDR3 bases: TGTGCCTGGAGTACCGGGACAGCGGGGAATGAAAAACTGTTTTTT.

The chain links TRBV18 to TRBJ2-1; 8 bases align to TRBD2. The CDR3 is 17 amino acids. Germline V CDR1 and CDR2: KGHSH, LQKENI. After removal of 3 bases from V and 5 bases from J, the junction contained 12 bases not matched to a gene. The CDR3 DNA follows: TGTGCCAGCTCACCGGCCCAGACCGGACTAGCCAACAATGAGCAGTTCTTC. Residues: CASSPAQTGLANNEQFF. Using reference TRBV18 and TRBJ2-1 for the parts outside the CDR3, the full variable domain is NAGVMQNPRHLVRRRGQEARLRCSPMKGHSHVYWYRQLPEEGLKFMVYLQKENIIDESGMPKERFSAEFPKEGPSILRIQQVVRGDSAAYFCASSPAQTGLANNEQFFGPGTRLTVL.

The CDR3 spells CASSTPGRYEQYF. The CDR3 bases are TGTGCCAGCAGCACCCCGGGGAGGTACGAGCAGTACTTC. This chain connects TRBV28 to TRBJ2-7; the D gene is possibly TRBD2 (6 bases). CDR1 and CDR2 from the germline V gene are MDHEN and SYDVKM. V gave up 6 bases and J gave up 4 bases, with 13 bases separating them. The CDR3 is 13 residues long.

This clonotype came up a few times. The V and J genes are TRBV20-1 and TRBJ2-7; D is possibly TRBD2 (6 bases). Trimming stripped 1 base from V and 0 bases from J, with 10 bases between. The CDR3 has 14 residues. The V gene's germline CDR1 is DFQATT and CDR2 SNEGSKA (reference sequence). The CDR3, as DNA: TGCAGTGCTAGAGGCGGGACTCCCTCCTACGAGCAGTACTTC. Amino acid sequence: CSARGGTPSYEQYF.

This clonotype was found a few times. This chain connects TRBV7-2 to TRBJ1-6, with TRBD1 matching over 8 bases. CDR1 and CDR2 from the germline V gene are SGHTA and FQGNSA. The CDR3 runs to 15 residues. Trimming took 5 bases from V and 5 from J; bases not matched to a gene: 5. The CDR3 here is CASSPTGENNSPLHF. The DNA for the CDR3 is TGTGCCAGCAGCCCGACAGGGGAGAATAATTCACCCCTCCACTTT.

This clonotype was recorded a few times. The CDR3 sequence: CASSLRTSGSADTQYF. The CDR3, as DNA: TGTGCCAGCAGCTTGAGAACTAGCGGGAGTGCAGATACGCAGTATTTT. The chain joins TRBV5-4 to TRBJ2-3; TRBD2 aligns across 11 bases. V was pared by 1 base and J by 4 bases, with 5 bases of the junction left unmatched. Germline V gives CDR1 SGHNT, CDR2 YYREEE (reference sequence). This CDR3 is built from 16 residues.

This clonotype was seen a few times. This chain uses TRBV2 with TRBJ2-7, with D perhaps TRBD1 or TRBD2 (5 bases each). V was shortened by 6 bases and J by 2 bases, with 8 bases between the two germline ends. The CDR3 contains 12 residues. Germline V gene sequence: CDR1 SNHLY, CDR2 FYNNEI. The CDR3 sequence is CASREDTYEQYF. CDR3 bases: TGTGCCAGCAGGGAGGACACCTACGAGCAGTACTTC.

The CDR3 nucleotides are TGTGCCAGCAGTTCCACTAGCAGATACGAGCAGTACTTC. It specifies CASSSTSRYEQYF. The V and J genes are TRBV27 and TRBJ2-7; perhaps TRBD2 as D (6 bases). The CDR3 contains 13 residues. The germline V and J ends were trimmed by 4 bases and 4 bases, with 11 bases remaining between them. The germline V gene encodes CDR1 MNHEY and CDR2 SMNVEV (reference sequence).

This clonotype has a count of ten or more. The chain uses TRBV6-6 and TRBJ2-6; D not certain. The CDR3 length is 16 residues. V gave up 4 bases and J gave up 0 bases, with 10 bases separating them. The germline CDR1 and CDR2 sequences are MNHNY and SVGAGI (reference sequence). The CDR3 reads CASSWAASSGANVLTF. The CDR3 DNA is TGTGCCAGCAGTTGGGCGGCCAGCTCTGGGGCCAACGTCCTGACTTTC.

In its sample, this clonotype was seen a few times. This chain uses TRBV24-1 with TRBJ1-5; 10 bases agree with TRBD1. V trimming: 4 bases; J trimming: 0 bases; junction bases outside the gene matches: 8. The CDR3 length is 18 residues. Germline lookup yields CDR1 KGHDR and CDR2 SFDVKD. In DNA, the CDR3 is TGTGCCACCAGTGAAGGGACAGGGGCTCAGTATAGCAATCAGCCCCAGCATTTT. Translated: CATSEGTGAQYSNQPQHF.

This clonotype came up many times. The chain is built from TRBV12-3 or TRBV12-4 and TRBJ1-2, with D possibly TRBD1 on 6 matching bases. The CDR3 is 13 residues long. V shed 7 bases and J shed 7 bases, with 16 bases lying between them. The CDR3 spells CASKRTGISGYTF. CDR3 in DNA: TGTGCCAGCAAGAGAACAGGGATTTCTGGCTACACCTTC.

The chain recombines TRBV5-1 with TRBJ1-4, with 7 bases identical to TRBD1. In germline, CDR1 is SGHRS, CDR2 YFSETQ. The CDR3 extends over 15 amino acids. The V segment lost 0 bases and the J segment 5 bases; nucleotides outside the gene matches: 4. The CDR3 nucleotides read TGCGCCAGCAGCTTGGTACCAGGGGGGAATGAAAAACTGTTTTTT. This sequence encodes CASSLVPGGNEKLFF.

There are a few counts of this clonotype. The chain uses TRBV7-3 and TRBJ2-2; 8 bases line up with TRBD2. V lost 7 bases to trimming and J lost 6 bases; unmatched junction nucleotides: 7. The CDR3 length is 14 residues. Germline V gene data show CDR1 as SGHTA and CDR2 as FQGTGA. CDR3 region: CASKAGGYAGELFF. In DNA form, the CDR3 reads TGTGCCAGCAAGGCGGGAGGCTACGCCGGGGAGCTGTTTTTT. The whole variable domain, remainder taken from reference TRBV7-3 and TRBJ2-2, is GAGVSQTPSNKVTEKGKYVELRCDPISGHTALYWYRQSLGQGPEFLIYFQGTGAADDSGLPNDRFFAVRPEGSVSTLKIQRTERGDSAVYLCASKAGGYAGELFFGEGSRLTVL.

This clonotype has only a few counts. CDR3 amino acids: CASSYEQGRPANTGELFF. Written as DNA, the CDR3 is TGTGCCAGCAGTTACGAGCAGGGACGACCCGCGAACACCGGGGAGCTGTTTTTT. The chain carries TRBV6-5 and TRBJ2-2; D is possibly TRBD1 or TRBD2 (5 bases each). This CDR3 comprises 18 residues. The germline V gene has CDR1 MNHEY and CDR2 SVGAGI. The V end lost 2 bases, the J end lost 0 bases, and 16 bases lay between the germline ends.

This clonotype has ten or more counts. This rearrangement joins TRBV7-9 to TRBJ2-1; 8 bases are shared with TRBD2. With V trimmed by 5 bases and J by 7 bases, 4 bases remained unmatched. The V gene's germline CDR1 is SEHNR and CDR2 FQNEAQ (reference sequence). This CDR3 comprises 13 residues. The CDR3 is CASSPGTRNEQFF. The CDR3 region has the DNA TGTGCCAGCAGCCCGGGGACTAGAAATGAGCAGTTCTTC. Full variable domain (rest looked up from reference TRBV7-9 and TRBJ2-1): DTGVSQNPRHKITKRGQNVTFRCDPISEHNRLYWYRQTLGQGPEFLTYFQNEAQLEKSRLLSDRFSAERPKGSFSTLEIQRTEQGDSAMYLCASSPGTRNEQFFGPGTRLTVL.

This clonotype was picked up a small number of times. The chain links TRBV27 to TRBJ2-5; TRBD2 agrees at 12 bases. J gave up 5 bases and V 2 bases, and 3 bases lay outside the gene matches. This CDR3 is 15 amino acids long. CDR1 and CDR2 (germline): MNHEY, SMNVEV (reference sequence). The CDR3 sequence: CASSLLAGGSETQYF. The CDR3 DNA follows: TGTGCCAGCAGTTTACTAGCGGGAGGGAGTGAGACCCAGTACTTC.

This rearrangement joins TRBV29-1 to TRBJ2-1, with D unclear. The germline V and J ends were trimmed by 7 bases and 10 bases, with 20 bases remaining between them. Looked up from germline, CDR1 is SQVTM and CDR2 is ANQGSEA. There are 13 residues in the CDR3. The CDR3 DNA sequence: TGCAGCGCCAAAATATCGGGCCCCCCAGAGCAGTTCTTC. It codes for CSAKISGPPEQFF.

This clonotype was seen ten or more times. The gene calls are TRBV9 and TRBJ2-3; D ambiguous. The V end lost 4 bases, the J end lost 6 bases, and 9 bases lay between the germline ends. The length of the CDR3 is 12 residues. Germline V gene sequence: CDR1 SGDLS, CDR2 YYNGEE. This CDR3 is CASSLQMDTQYF. CDR3 bases: TGTGCCAGCAGCTTACAGATGGATACGCAGTATTTT.

This clonotype turned up a few times. V usage is TRBV29-1 and J usage is TRBJ2-1; D perhaps matches TRBD2 (6 bases). V was trimmed by 4 bases and J by 4 bases, leaving 14 bases between them. Germline CDR1 and CDR2: SQVTM and ANQGSEA. The CDR3 is 14 residues long. CDR3 bases: TGCAGCGTTGCCCTTCTAGCGAATTACAATGAGCAGTTCTTC. Encoded protein: CSVALLANYNEQFF.

This clonotype was recorded at least ten times. J is TRBJ1-5 and V is TRBV19; D remains unclear. V was clipped by 6 bases and J by 7 bases, with 13 bases between them. Germline V gene sequence: CDR1 LNHDA, CDR2 SQIVND (reference sequence). CDR3 size: 13 residues. Here the CDR3 DNA reads TGTGCCAGTAGCCGCCAAGATGGCCAGCCCCAGCATTTT. This codes for CASSRQDGQPQHF.

This clonotype was found many times. The chain links TRBV29-1 to TRBJ1-1; D may be TRBD1 (6 bases). The CDR3 length is 14 residues. V dropped 6 bases and J dropped 1 base, with 15 bases sitting between them. Germline lookup yields CDR1 SQVTM and CDR2 ANQGSEA. The CDR3 DNA reads TGCAGCGTGAACAGGGCATCTCGGAACACTGAAGCTTTCTTT. Translation: CSVNRASRNTEAFF.

This clonotype was seen repeatedly, ten times or more. CDR3 DNA sequence: TGTGCCAGCTGGGTGCAGGGAGGCTGGCCCCAGCATTTT. It translates to CASWVQGGWPQHF. The V call is TRBV6-6, the J call TRBJ1-5; a weak D match, TRBD1 (5 bases). The CDR3 is made up of 13 amino acids. V was trimmed by 8 bases and J by 9 bases, leaving 17 bases between them. Germline V gene lookup returns CDR1 MNHNY and CDR2 SVGAGI (reference sequence).

CDR3 sequence reads: CASSELSSGTDGYTF. CDR3 in DNA: TGTGCCAGCAGTGAACTCTCCTCAGGGACGGATGGCTACACCTTC. V gene TRBV2 combines with J gene TRBJ1-2; D perhaps matches TRBD1 (5 bases). Germline V lookup: CDR1 SNHLY, CDR2 FYNNEI. CDR3 length: 15 residues. V was shortened by 2 bases and J by 6 bases, with 16 bases between the two germline ends.

The rearrangement uses TRBV5-1 and TRBJ2-1; D uncertain. Germline lookup yields CDR1 SGHRS and CDR2 YFSETQ. Trimming took 5 bases from V and 2 from J, leaving 11 bases between them. The CDR3 has 14 residues. The CDR3 is CASRMGAAYNEQFF. In DNA, the CDR3 is TGCGCCAGCAGGATGGGCGCGGCCTACAATGAGCAGTTCTTC. The variable domain in full, with the rest retrieved from reference TRBV5-1 and TRBJ2-1, is KAGVTQTPRYLIKTRGQQVTLSCSPISGHRSVSWYQQTPGQGLQFLFEYFSETQRNKGNFPGRFSGRQFSNSRSEMNVSTLELGDSALYLCASRMGAAYNEQFFGPGTRLTVL.

The chain combines TRBV30 with TRBJ2-7; D may be TRBD1 (6 bases). The CDR3 sequence is 13 residues long. CDR1 GTSNPN and CDR2 SVGIG come from the germline V gene (reference sequence). With 0 bases removed from V and 3 bases from J, the gap between germline ends came to 9 bases. The CDR3 DNA reads TGTGCCTGGAGTGTGGGACACAACTACGAGCAGTACTTC. This sequence encodes CAWSVGHNYEQYF.